Sequencing of this TCR beta chain was carried out in a study of CD8+CD57+ T cells in acquired aplastic anemia. Study-level background: Sorted CD4+ plus CD8+ cells gave DNA averaging about 3.2 ug. Findings of the study overall: The CD8+ Simpson's diversity of patients and controls was not significantly different. Common to patients and controls were 25 to 30 CD8+ CDR3 sequences.

Genomic DNA templated the TCR beta VDJ and CDR3 profiling. TCRdb re-called the reads through MiXCR, storing one row per CDR3 protein. The profile covers around 430,000 distinct CDR3 sequences, with around 32% appearing a single time and 0.82% taken by the ten largest. This clonotype came up a few times. The antigen remains unidentified. Patients sequenced had flow cytometry evidence of CD8+CD57+ cell expansion. Everyone among the patients had severe acquired aplastic anemia. This clonotype was obtained from a human donor with aplastic anemia. Sequencing was performed on sorted CD4+, CD8+, or CD8+CD57+ T cells (not recorded which) from PBMCs.

The CDR3 nucleotides read TGTGCCAGCAGCTTAGGGGGTACTCAGCCCCAGCATTTT. This gives the protein CASSLGGTQPQHF. The chain couples TRBV7-2 to TRBJ1-5; the D is unclear. This CDR3 spans 13 amino acids. V lost 1 base, J lost 6 bases, and 7 bases lay in between. The germline CDR1 and CDR2 sequences are SGHTA and FQGNSA.